This T cell receptor (beta chain) was recorded in a study of spatial heterogeneity in lung cancer. The wider study: Follow-up PBMC samples were sequenced when available, at a median of about two years after resection.

TCRdb re-called the 5' RACE reads through MiXCR, storing one row per CDR3 protein. The data hold about 94,000 distinct CDR3 sequences, with roughly a fifth observed a single time. Germline lookup yields CDR1 SGHTA and CDR2 FQGNSA. J lost 4 bases, V lost 5 bases, and 6 bases had no gene match. The CDR3 sequence is 16 residues long. Noted time point: blood at routine non-recurrence follow-up after resection. This clonotype was obtained from a male donor with early-stage non-small cell lung cancer. J is TRBJ2-1 and V is TRBV7-2; TRBD2 matches at 12 bases. The source material was PBMCs, sampled at follow-up. The CDR3: CASSTSGRTKYNEQFF. DNA of the CDR3: TGTGCCAGCAGCACTAGCGGGAGGACTAAGTACAATGAGCAGTTCTTC.